Sequencing of this T cell receptor beta chain was carried out in a study of T cell responses to AZD1222 COVID-19 vaccine. General study points: Dominant at 160-218 and 743-854, vaccine-associated CD4 TCRs also spanned spike. Reportedly, nearly half of unique spike TCRs recognized epitopes outside B.1.351/B.1.1.7 mutations. Only a handful of AZD1222 recipients, five to seven in all, had baseline seropositivity. Clonal diversity may have been underestimated in mostly white British donors.

Method: immunoSEQ multiplex PCR; TCRdb's copy keeps in-frame clones and lacks some. The sample lists around 94,000 clones, roughly nine tenths occurring once. V was trimmed by 1 base and J by 0 bases, leaving 16 bases between them. From germline, CDR1 is MGHRA and CDR2 YSYEKL. CDR3 length equals 17 residues. For this clone: The antigen remains undetermined.

V is TRBV4-1 and J is TRBJ2-7, with D uncertain. The source was peripheral blood, collected on day 0 of AZD1222 vaccination. The TCR comes from an adult in good health. Here the CDR3 reads CASSQGRQTTPSYEQYF. In nucleotides, the CDR3 is TGCGCCAGCAGCCAAGGTCGGCAAACTACCCCCTCCTACGAGCAGTACTTC.